This T cell receptor beta chain derives from a study of cytomegalovirus exposure and HLA in healthy donors. The PCR was carried out with 60 Vbeta primers and 13 Jbeta primers. Libraries were prepared by immunoSEQ multiplex PCR; TCRdb keeps only in-frame clonotypes and omits some of them. The table records approximately 180,000 clones, roughly 79% of them present only once. From germline, CDR1 is MNHEY and CDR2 SVGAGI. This CDR3 contains 15 residues. Findings and limits, study-wide: Immune exposure was documented only through CMV serostatus.

Regarding this clone: The target antigen is unknown.

This chain joins TRBV6-5 and TRBJ2-5; 14 nucleotides align to TRBD2. The assigned J gene may be wrong: the sequence end matches TRBJ2-7 better. The sequenced sample was PBMCs. This sequence was found in a woman younger than 30 in good health and CMV-seropositive. CDR3 region: CASSGGLAGAYEQYF. The DNA of the CDR3 is TGTGCCAGCAGTGGGGGACTAGCGGGGGCCTACGAGCAGTACTTC.